The source of this T cell receptor (beta chain) is a study of T cell changes during pregnancy in multiple sclerosis. The data were produced by immunoSEQ multiplex PCR, yet TCRdb's version contains in-frame clones alone and is incomplete. The data contain about 20,000 clones, 88% of them singletons. The germline CDR1 and CDR2 sequences are MDHEN and SYDVKM. With 6 bases clipped from V and 3 bases from J, the junction kept 8 bases outside the gene matches. The CDR3 is made up of 14 amino acids. This receptor was obtained from a female donor in good health, enrolled as a control in a pregnancy study. The chain combines TRBV28 with TRBJ2-7; 7 bases are a match to TRBD2. The source material was CD8+ T cells from peripheral blood mononuclear cells, sampled in the third trimester of pregnancy. The CDR3 nucleotides read TGTGCCAGCAGACGCACCCGGGGGGTCTACGAGCAGTACTTC. Protein sequence: CASRRTRGVYEQYF.